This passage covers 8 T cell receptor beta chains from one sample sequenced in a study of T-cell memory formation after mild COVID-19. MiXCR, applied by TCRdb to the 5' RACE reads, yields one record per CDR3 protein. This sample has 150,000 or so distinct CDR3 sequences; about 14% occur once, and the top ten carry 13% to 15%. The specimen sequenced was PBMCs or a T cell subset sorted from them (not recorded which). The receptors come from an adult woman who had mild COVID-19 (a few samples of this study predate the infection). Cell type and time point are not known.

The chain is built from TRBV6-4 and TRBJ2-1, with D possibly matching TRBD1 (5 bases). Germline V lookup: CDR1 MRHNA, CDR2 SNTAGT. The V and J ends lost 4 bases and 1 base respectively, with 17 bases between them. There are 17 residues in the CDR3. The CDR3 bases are TGTGCCAGCAGTGGCCGTTATCTAGGGGTTTCCTACAATGAGCAGTTCTTC. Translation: CASSGRYLGVSYNEQFF.

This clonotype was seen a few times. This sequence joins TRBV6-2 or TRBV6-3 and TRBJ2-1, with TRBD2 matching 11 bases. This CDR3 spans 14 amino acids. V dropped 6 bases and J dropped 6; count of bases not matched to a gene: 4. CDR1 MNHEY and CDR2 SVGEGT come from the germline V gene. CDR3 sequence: CASRLSGGANEQFF. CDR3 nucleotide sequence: TGTGCCAGCAGACTTAGCGGGGGGGCCAATGAGCAGTTCTTC.

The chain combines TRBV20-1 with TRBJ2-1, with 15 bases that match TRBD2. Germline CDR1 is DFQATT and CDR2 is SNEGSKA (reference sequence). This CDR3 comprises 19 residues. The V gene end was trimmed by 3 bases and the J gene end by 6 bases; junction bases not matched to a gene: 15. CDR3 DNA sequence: TGCAGTGCTAGTACCCCTCCCGGGACTAGCGGGAGGAAGTTCAATGAGCAGTTCTTC. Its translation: CSASTPPGTSGRKFNEQFF.

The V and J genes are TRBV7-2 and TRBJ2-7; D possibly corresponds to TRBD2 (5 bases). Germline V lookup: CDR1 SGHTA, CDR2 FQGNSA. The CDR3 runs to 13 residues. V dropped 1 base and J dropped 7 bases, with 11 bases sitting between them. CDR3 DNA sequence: TGTGCCAGCAGCTTAGTATGGGGAGATGAGCAGTACTTC. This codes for CASSLVWGDEQYF.

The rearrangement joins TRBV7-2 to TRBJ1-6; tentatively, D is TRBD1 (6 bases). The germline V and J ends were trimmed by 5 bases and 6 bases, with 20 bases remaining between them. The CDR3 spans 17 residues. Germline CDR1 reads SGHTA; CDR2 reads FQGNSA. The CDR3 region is CASSAPVAGVINSPLHF. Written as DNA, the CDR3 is TGTGCCAGCAGCGCCCCGGTGGCAGGGGTTATTAATTCACCCCTCCACTTT. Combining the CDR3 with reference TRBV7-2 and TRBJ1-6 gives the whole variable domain GAGVSQSPSNKVTEKGKDVELRCDPISGHTALYWYRQSLGQGLEFLIYFQGNSAPDKSGLPSDRFSAERTGGSVSTLTIQRTQQEDSAVYLCASSAPVAGVINSPLHFGNGTRLTVT.

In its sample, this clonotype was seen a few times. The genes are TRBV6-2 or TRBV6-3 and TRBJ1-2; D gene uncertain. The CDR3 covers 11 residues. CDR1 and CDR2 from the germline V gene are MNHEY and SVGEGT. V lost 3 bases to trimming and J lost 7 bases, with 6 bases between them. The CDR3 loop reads CASSYERGYTF. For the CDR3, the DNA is TGTGCCAGCAGTTATGAGCGTGGCTACACCTTC.

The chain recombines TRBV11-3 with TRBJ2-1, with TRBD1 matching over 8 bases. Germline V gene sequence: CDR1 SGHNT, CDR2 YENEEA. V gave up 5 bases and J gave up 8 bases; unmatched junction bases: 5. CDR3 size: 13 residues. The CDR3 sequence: CASSVRQGYEQFF. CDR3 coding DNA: TGTGCCAGCAGCGTCCGACAGGGGTATGAGCAGTTCTTC.

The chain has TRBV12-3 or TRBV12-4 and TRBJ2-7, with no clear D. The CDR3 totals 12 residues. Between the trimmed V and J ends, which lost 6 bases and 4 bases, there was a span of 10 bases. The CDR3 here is CASSAQHYEQYF. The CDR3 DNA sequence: TGTGCCAGCAGCGCCCAGCATTACGAGCAGTACTTC.